This T cell receptor beta chain was identified in a study of blood T cell repertoires in COVID-19. Original processing notes: Estimates of nucleated cell counts were drawn from the amplification of reference gene primers. Measured with immunoSEQ multiplex PCR; TCRdb has only the in-frame clones, and not every one. The V and J calls and clone size were taken over from that table, and D and trimming were inferred from the DNA. Among some 42,000 clones listed, about 85% were seen once. Germline V gene data show CDR1 as SGHRS and CDR2 as YFSETQ. Trimming at V came to 4 bases and at J to 6 bases, leaving 18 bases not matched to a gene. The CDR3 consists of 17 residues.

This sequence originates from a middle-aged man with active COVID-19. V is TRBV5-1 and J is TRBJ2-7; 8 nucleotides align to TRBD1. Sequencing was carried out using peripheral blood. CDR3 DNA sequence: TGCGCCAGCAGCCAAACACAGGGGGGTTGGACTACGGGCGAGCAGTACTTC. This encodes CASSQTQGGWTTGEQYF.